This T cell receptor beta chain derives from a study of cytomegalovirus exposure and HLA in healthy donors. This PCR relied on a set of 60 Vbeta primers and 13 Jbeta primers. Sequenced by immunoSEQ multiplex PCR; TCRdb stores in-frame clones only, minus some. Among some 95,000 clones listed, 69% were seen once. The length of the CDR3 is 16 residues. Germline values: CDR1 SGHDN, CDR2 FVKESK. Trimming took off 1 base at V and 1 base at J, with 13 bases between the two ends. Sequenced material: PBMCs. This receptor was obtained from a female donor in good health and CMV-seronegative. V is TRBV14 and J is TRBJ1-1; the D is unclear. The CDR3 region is CASSQGTWEGNTEAFF. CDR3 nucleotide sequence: TGTGCCAGCAGCCAAGGGACCTGGGAGGGGAACACTGAAGCTTTCTTT. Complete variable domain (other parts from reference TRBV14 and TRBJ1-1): EAGVTQFPSHSVIEKGQTVTLRCDPISGHDNLYWYRRVMGKEIKFLLHFVKESKQDESGMPNNRFLAERTGGTYSTLKVQPAELEDSGVYFCASSQGTWEGNTEAFFGQGTRLTVV.